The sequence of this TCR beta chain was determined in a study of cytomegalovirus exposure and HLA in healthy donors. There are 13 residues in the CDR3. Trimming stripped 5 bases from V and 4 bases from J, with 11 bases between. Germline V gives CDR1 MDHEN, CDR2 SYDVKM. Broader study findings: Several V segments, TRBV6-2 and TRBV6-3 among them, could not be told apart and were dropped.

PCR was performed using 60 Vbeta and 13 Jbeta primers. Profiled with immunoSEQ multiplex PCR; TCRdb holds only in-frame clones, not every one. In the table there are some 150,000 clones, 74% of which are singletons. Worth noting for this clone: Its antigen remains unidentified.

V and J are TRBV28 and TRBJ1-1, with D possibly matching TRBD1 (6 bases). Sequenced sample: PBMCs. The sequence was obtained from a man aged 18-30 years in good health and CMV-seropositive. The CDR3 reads CASSRGGITEAFF. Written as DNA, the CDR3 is TGTGCCAGCAGTCGTGGGGGCATCACTGAAGCTTTCTTT.